This entry lists 28 T cell receptor beta chains sequenced from one sample in a study of blood T cell repertoires in COVID-19. Sequenced by immunoSEQ multiplex PCR; TCRdb stores in-frame clones only, minus some. This sample carries some 420,000 clones, more than 80% of them seen once, and the ten largest clones take roughly 1.1%. Input material: PBMCs or T cells enriched from blood (not recorded which). These receptors all stem from a man aged 25 to 45 who had recovered from COVID-19.

This clone came up once. A far larger clone is off by one base, so a read error is likely. The gene calls are TRBV13 and TRBJ1-6; TRBD1 matches 9 bases. The CDR3 has 14 amino acids. Germline-derived CDR1 and CDR2 are PRHDT and FYEKMQ (reference sequence). Trimming removed 5 bases from V and 7 bases from J; junction bases left unmatched: 3. CDR3 nucleotides: TGTGCCAGCAGCCCCGGACAGGGGAATTCACCCCTCCACTTT. It yields the protein CASSPGQGNSPLHF.

The genes are TRBV30 and TRBJ1-5, with 8 bases identical to TRBD1. Germline-derived CDR1 and CDR2 are GTSNPN and SVGIG (reference sequence). The CDR3 is made up of 12 amino acids. Losses at the gene ends were 5 bases for V and 5 bases for J; bases not matched to a gene: 2. Written as DNA, the CDR3 is TGTGCCTGGTCGGGACAGGATCAGCCCCAGCATTTT. The encoded protein is CAWSGQDQPQHF.

This chain joins TRBV19 and TRBJ1-3; D remains unclear. V gave up 5 bases and J gave up 0 bases, with 11 bases separating them. The CDR3 spans 15 residues. CDR1 and CDR2 (germline): LNHDA, SQIVND (reference sequence). The CDR3 nucleotides are TGTGCCAGTAGTGCACTCGTAAGCTCTGGAAACACCATATATTTT. This gives the protein CASSALVSSGNTIYF.

The chain carries TRBV2 and TRBJ1-3; maybe TRBD1 (6 bases). V was pared by 4 bases and J by 0 bases, with 10 bases between. This CDR3 has 15 amino acids. CDR1 is SNHLY, CDR2 FYNNEI, per germline. CDR3 protein: CASSGQVVSGNTIYF. CDR3 nucleotides: TGTGCCAGCAGTGGACAGGTTGTCTCTGGAAACACCATATATTTT. Based on the CDR3 plus reference TRBV2 and TRBJ1-3, the full variable domain is EPEVTQTPSHQVTQMGQEVILRCVPISNHLYFYWYRQILGQKVEFLVSFYNNEISEKSEIFDDQFSVERPDGSNFTLKIRSTKLEDSAMYFCASSGQVVSGNTIYFGEGSWLTVV.

V and J are TRBV24-1 and TRBJ2-1, with 8 bases aligning to TRBD2. Trimming took 3 bases from V and 7 from J; bases not matched to a gene: 13. The CDR3 has 17 residues. Per the germline V gene, CDR1 is KGHDR and CDR2 is SFDVKD. CDR3: CATSDAPGLVSSNEQFF. CDR3 nucleotides: TGTGCCACCAGTGATGCCCCGGGACTAGTGTCTTCTAATGAGCAGTTCTTC.

The chain combines TRBV19 with TRBJ1-3, with D perhaps matching TRBD1 (6 bases). Germline V gene lookup returns CDR1 LNHDA and CDR2 SQIVND (reference sequence). This CDR3 is built from 16 residues. Trimming left V 5 bases short and J 0 bases short, with 14 bases between. This chain's CDR3 is CASSSRQDFSGNTIYF. For the CDR3, the DNA is TGTGCCAGTAGTTCCCGACAGGACTTCTCTGGAAACACCATATATTTT.

The chain has TRBV6-5 and TRBJ1-1, with D perhaps TRBD1 (6 bases). Germline V gene sequence: CDR1 MNHEY, CDR2 SVGAGI. The length of the CDR3 is 16 residues. Trimming shortened V by 1 base and J by 3 bases, and 15 bases separated the two germline ends. The CDR3 DNA reads TGTGCCAGCAGTTACTGGAGGGGGGGGGTCTACACTGAAGCTTTCTTT. It translates to CASSYWRGGVYTEAFF.

With regard to this clone: At one boundary the junction diverges from the germline segment, which might be a read error. V usage is TRBV18 and J usage is TRBJ1-1, with TRBD1 identical over 8 bases. The CDR3 extends over 13 amino acids. Germline V lookup: CDR1 KGHSH, CDR2 LQKENI. Here the CDR3 DNA reads TGTGCCACCTCACAGGGACAGGTTGGTGAAGCTTTCTTT. Its protein is CATSQGQVGEAFF.

V usage is TRBV5-1 and J usage is TRBJ2-6; D is unclear. V lost 5 bases and J lost 0, with 6 bases in between. CDR1 is SGHRS, CDR2 YFSETQ, per germline. The CDR3 is 14 amino acids. CDR3 nucleotide sequence: TGCGCCAGCAGATACAACTCTGGGGCCAACGTCCTGACTTTC. Residues: CASRYNSGANVLTF.

This clone occurred a few times. The gene calls are TRBV10-3 and TRBJ1-1; D remains ambiguous. Trimming pared 0 bases from V and 0 bases from J, leaving 8 bases between. There are 15 residues in the CDR3. CDR1 ENHRY and CDR2 SYGVKD come from the germline V gene. The CDR3 region has the DNA TGTGCCATCAGTGAGTCTAGAGGGTTGAACACTGAAGCTTTCTTT. As protein: CAISESRGLNTEAFF.

The chain recombines TRBV6-5 with TRBJ2-7; TRBD2 matches 7 bases. The trim removed 0 bases at V and 2 bases at J, leaving 4 bases unmatched. Germline values: CDR1 MNHEY, CDR2 SVGAGI. The CDR3 covers 15 residues. The CDR3 region is CASSYSSGGPYEQYF. In nucleotides, the CDR3 is TGTGCCAGCAGTTACTCCTCGGGAGGACCCTACGAGCAGTACTTC.

The chain uses TRBV5-6 and TRBJ1-3, with a weak D call TRBD1 (5 bases). V lost 4 bases and J 0 bases, leaving 11 bases between the germline ends. Germline V gives CDR1 SGHDT, CDR2 YYEEEE. The length of the CDR3 is 15 residues. The CDR3 loop is CASSADRYSGNTIYF. DNA for the CDR3: TGTGCCAGCAGCGCCGACAGATACTCTGGAAACACCATATATTTT.

This chain connects TRBV5-1 to TRBJ2-5, with unresolved D. The germline CDR1 and CDR2 sequences are SGHRS and YFSETQ. The germline V and J ends were trimmed by 4 bases and 5 bases, with 9 bases remaining between them. This CDR3 has 12 residues. The DNA of the CDR3 is TGCGCCAGCAGCCCGTCGCGGGAGACCCAGTACTTC. Translated, it gives CASSPSRETQYF. Together with reference TRBV5-1 and TRBJ2-5, the CDR3 gives the full variable domain: KAGVTQTPRYLIKTRGQQVTLSCSPISGHRSVSWYQQTPGQGLQFLFEYFSETQRNKGNFPGRFSGRQFSNSRSEMNVSTLELGDSALYLCASSPSRETQYFGPGTRLLVL.

The rearrangement joins TRBV28 to TRBJ2-7; D might be TRBD1 (6 bases). This CDR3 comprises 12 residues. Germline loops: CDR1 MDHEN, CDR2 SYDVKM. The V and J ends lost 8 bases and 4 bases respectively, with 12 bases between them. DNA of the CDR3: TGTGCCAGCTGTGGACAGCTGTACGAGCAGTACTTC. It yields the protein CASCGQLYEQYF.

This chain joins TRBV28 and TRBJ1-1; maybe TRBD1 (6 bases). The CDR3 sequence is 14 residues long. The V gene's germline CDR1 is MDHEN and CDR2 SYDVKM. Deletions cut 4 bases from V and 0 bases from J, with 9 bases between. Here the CDR3 reads CASSYQGMNTEAFF. The CDR3 bases are TGTGCCAGCAGTTACCAGGGGATGAACACTGAAGCTTTCTTT.

The chain joins TRBV5-1 to TRBJ2-3; D uncertain. Germline-derived CDR1 and CDR2 are SGHRS and YFSETQ. The V gene lost 4 bases and the J gene lost 0 bases, with 9 bases spanning the gap. The CDR3 is 14 residues long. CDR3 nucleotide sequence: TGCGCCAGCAGCGTGGGCAGAAGCACAGATACGCAGTATTTT. It specifies CASSVGRSTDTQYF.

J is TRBJ1-5 and V is TRBV5-1; a weak D match, TRBD1 (5 bases). This CDR3 comprises 15 residues. Germline values: CDR1 SGHRS, CDR2 YFSETQ. Trimming left V 4 bases short and J 0 bases short, with 11 bases between. In DNA, the CDR3 is TGCGCCAGCAGCCCAGGGTCCTATAGCAATCAGCCCCAGCATTTT. This gives the protein CASSPGSYSNQPQHF. The whole variable domain, filled in from reference TRBV5-1 and TRBJ1-5, reads KAGVTQTPRYLIKTRGQQVTLSCSPISGHRSVSWYQQTPGQGLQFLFEYFSETQRNKGNFPGRFSGRQFSNSRSEMNVSTLELGDSALYLCASSPGSYSNQPQHFGDGTRLSIL.

This chain connects TRBV5-1 to TRBJ2-1, with 8 bases fitting TRBD2. This CDR3 spans 15 amino acids. J was trimmed by 7 bases and V by 4 bases; bases with no gene match: 10. Germline-derived CDR1 and CDR2 are SGHRS and YFSETQ. The CDR3 here is CASSPTGTRINEQFF. The CDR3 region has the DNA TGCGCCAGCAGCCCCACCGGGACTAGGATAAATGAGCAGTTCTTC.

This chain links TRBV19 with TRBJ1-5; the D is unclear. V was pared by 5 bases and J by 4 bases, with 15 bases between. The CDR3 sequence is 15 residues long. Germline V gene sequence: CDR1 LNHDA, CDR2 SQIVND (reference sequence). The CDR3 region is CASSVVGELNQPQHF. The CDR3 region has the DNA TGTGCCAGTAGTGTCGTCGGGGAATTAAATCAGCCCCAGCATTTT.

The gene calls are TRBV3-1 (or the pseudogene TRBV3-2) and TRBJ2-2, with unresolved D. Trimming stripped 3 bases from V and 0 bases from J, with 8 bases between. The CDR3 runs 15 residues. CDR1 and CDR2 from the germline V gene are LGHDT and YNNKEL (reference sequence). The CDR3 DNA is TGTGCCAGCAGCCAGGGCATGACGAACACCGGGGAGCTGTTTTTT. Translated: CASSQGMTNTGELFF.

J is TRBJ1-4 and V is TRBV5-6; 7 bases match TRBD1. The CDR3 extends over 14 amino acids. Germline V lookup: CDR1 SGHDT, CDR2 YYEEEE. Losses at the gene ends were 4 bases for V and 8 bases for J; bases not matched to a gene: 8. In nucleotides, the CDR3 is TGTGCCAGCAGCGCAAACAGGGGTCGGGAAAAACTGTTTTTT. Translated: CASSANRGREKLFF.

The rearrangement links TRBV28 to TRBJ2-7, with TRBD2 identical over 12 bases. Germline V gene data show CDR1 as MDHEN and CDR2 as SYDVKM. V lost 5 bases, J lost 3 bases, and 5 bases stayed unmatched. CDR3 length: 15 amino acids. The CDR3 DNA sequence: TGTGCCAGCAGTCGGGGACTAGCGGGCCTCTACGAGCAGTACTTC. It specifies CASSRGLAGLYEQYF.

The rearrangement joins TRBV2 to TRBJ1-1; D possibly corresponds to TRBD1 (6 bases). V was trimmed by 4 bases and J by 7 bases, leaving 10 bases between them. The germline gives CDR1 SNHLY, CDR2 FYNNEI. The CDR3 totals 12 residues. The CDR3 reads CASSGDTGEAFF. The CDR3 bases are TGTGCCAGCAGTGGGGACACTGGTGAAGCTTTCTTT.

This chain joins TRBV30 and TRBJ1-4; perhaps TRBD1 as D (6 bases). The V end was cut by 1 base, the J end by 7 bases, with 16 bases between. CDR3 length: 15 amino acids. CDR1 GTSNPN and CDR2 SVGIG come from the germline V gene (reference sequence). CDR3 loop: CAWSDGRGAGEKLFF. The CDR3, as DNA: TGTGCCTGGAGTGACGGGCGGGGGGCCGGTGAAAAACTGTTTTTT. Based on the CDR3 plus reference TRBV30 and TRBJ1-4, the full variable domain is SQTIHQWPATLVQPVGSPLSLECTVEGTSNPNLYWYRQAAGRGLQLLFYSVGIGQISSEVPQNLSASRPQDRQFILSSKKLLLSDSGFYLCAWSDGRGAGEKLFFGSGTQLSVL.

The CDR3 nucleotides are TGTGCCAGCAGCCAAGCGACCAGGACCTACGAGCAGTACTTC. Translation gives CASSQATRTYEQYF. V and J are TRBV3-1 (or the pseudogene TRBV3-2) and TRBJ2-7; D is uncertain. Trimming removed 1 base at V and 2 bases at J, with 9 bases between. Germline V gene data show CDR1 as LGHDT and CDR2 as YNNKEL (reference sequence). CDR3 length: 14 amino acids.

The CDR3 DNA sequence: TGTGCCAGCAGTCCCCGAGAGGGAGTAGTAACTAATGAAAAACTGTTTTTT. This sequence encodes CASSPREGVVTNEKLFF. The chain carries TRBV25-1 and TRBJ1-4; D is unresolved. The CDR3 runs 17 residues. Germline CDR1 and CDR2: MGHDK and SYGVNS. Trimming shortened V by 5 bases and J by 1 base, and 17 bases separated the two germline ends.

This rearrangement joins TRBV19 to TRBJ2-2, with 7 bases aligning to TRBD1. CDR1 LNHDA and CDR2 SQIVND come from the germline V gene (reference sequence). This CDR3 is built from 15 residues. V was pared by 9 bases and J by 0 bases, with 7 bases of the junction left unmatched. Here the CDR3 DNA reads TGTGCCAGCCAACCCGGGACAGCGAACACCGGGGAGCTGTTTTTT. This translates into CASQPGTANTGELFF.

This clone was detected only a few times. The chain joins TRBV5-1 to TRBJ1-1; 7 bases map to TRBD1. CDR1 and CDR2 from the germline V gene are SGHRS and YFSETQ. The CDR3 consists of 15 residues. Losses at the gene ends were 4 bases for V and 10 bases for J; bases not matched to a gene: 16. The CDR3 DNA reads TGCGCCAGCAGCCCCGCCGTCGGACAGGTTTACCCAGCTTTCTTT. Amino acids: CASSPAVGQVYPAFF.